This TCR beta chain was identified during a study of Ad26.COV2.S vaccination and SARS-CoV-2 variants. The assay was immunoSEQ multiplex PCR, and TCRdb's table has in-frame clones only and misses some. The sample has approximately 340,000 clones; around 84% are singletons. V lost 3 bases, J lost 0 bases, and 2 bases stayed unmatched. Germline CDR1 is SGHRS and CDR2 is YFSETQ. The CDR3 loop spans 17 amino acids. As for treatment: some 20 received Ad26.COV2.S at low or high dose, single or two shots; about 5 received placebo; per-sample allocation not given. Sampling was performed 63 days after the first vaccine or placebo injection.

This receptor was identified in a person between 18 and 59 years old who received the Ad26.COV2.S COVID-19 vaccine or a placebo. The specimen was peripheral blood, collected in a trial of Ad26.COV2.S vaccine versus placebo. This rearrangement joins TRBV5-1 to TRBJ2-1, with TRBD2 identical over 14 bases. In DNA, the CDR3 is TGCGCCAGCAGCTGGACTAGCGGGGGGTCCTCCTACAATGAGCAGTTCTTC. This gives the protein CASSWTSGGSSYNEQFF.